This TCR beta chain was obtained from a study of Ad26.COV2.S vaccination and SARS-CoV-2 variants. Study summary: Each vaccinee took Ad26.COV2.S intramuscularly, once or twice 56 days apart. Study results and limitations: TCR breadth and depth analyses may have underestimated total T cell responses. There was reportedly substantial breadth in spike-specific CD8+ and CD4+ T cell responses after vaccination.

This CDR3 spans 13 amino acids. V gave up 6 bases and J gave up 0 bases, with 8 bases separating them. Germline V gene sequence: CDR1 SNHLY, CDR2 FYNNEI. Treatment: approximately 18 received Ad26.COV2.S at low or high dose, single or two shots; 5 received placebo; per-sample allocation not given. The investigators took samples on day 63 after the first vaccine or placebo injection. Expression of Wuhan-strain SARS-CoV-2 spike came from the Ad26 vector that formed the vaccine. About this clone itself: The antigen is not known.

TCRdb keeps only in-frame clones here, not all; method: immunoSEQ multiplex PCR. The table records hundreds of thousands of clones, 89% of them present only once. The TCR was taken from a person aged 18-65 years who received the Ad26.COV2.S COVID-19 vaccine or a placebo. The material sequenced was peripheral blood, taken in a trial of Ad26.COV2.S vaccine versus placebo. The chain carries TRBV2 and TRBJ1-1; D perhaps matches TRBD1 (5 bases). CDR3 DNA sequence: TGTGCCAGCAGGGGGGAAGTGAACACTGAAGCTTTCTTT. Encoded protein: CASRGEVNTEAFF.